These 8 T cell receptor beta chains were sequenced from one sample in a study of regulatory T cells in long-lasting Graves disease. Through Arm-PCR of CDR3 regions and iRepertoire HTBI primers, TCR beta libraries were built. Using its own MiXCR run on the multiplex PCR reads, TCRdb lists one record per CDR3 protein. Altogether 450,000 or so distinct CDR3 sequences are present, less than 25% being singletons, with the ten largest covering approximately 8%. Time point reported: persistent/refractory GD, antithyroid drugs over 5 years with positive TRAb. RNA isolated from PBMCs was used to make the TCR library. The specimen comprised peripheral blood mononuclear cells (PBMCs), sampled when the disease was refractory, from a patient treated with antithyroid drugs. Receptor source: a female donor with Graves disease.

This clonotype was found many times. The rearrangement uses TRBV7-2 and TRBJ2-7; D perhaps matches TRBD1 (6 bases). CDR3 length equals 13 residues. Germline lookup yields CDR1 SGHTA and CDR2 FQGNSA. The germline V and J ends were trimmed by 4 bases and 4 bases, with 11 bases remaining between them. Here the CDR3 reads CASSSIRGYEQYF. The CDR3 DNA reads as TGTGCCAGCAGCTCCATAAGGGGGTACGAGCAGTACTTC.

This clonotype occurred many times. The V call is TRBV24-1, the J call TRBJ1-1; 8 bases fit TRBD1. With 4 bases clipped from V and 3 bases from J, the junction kept 3 bases outside the gene matches. The V gene's germline CDR1 is KGHDR and CDR2 SFDVKD. The CDR3 contains 14 residues. CDR3 sequence: CATSESQGDTEAFF. The CDR3 DNA follows: TGTGCCACCAGTGAATCACAGGGGGACACTGAAGCTTTCTTT.

This clonotype was recorded many times. The chain employs TRBV28 and TRBJ1-5, with a weak D call TRBD1 (6 bases). V gave up 8 bases and J gave up 2 bases, with 16 bases separating them. Germline loops: CDR1 MDHEN, CDR2 SYDVKM. The CDR3 extends over 15 amino acids. CDR3 sequence (DNA): TGTGCCAGCTCCCCGGGGGGCCTGGGCAATCAGCCCCAGCATTTT. It translates to CASSPGGLGNQPQHF.

This clonotype has at least ten counts. The J gene is TRBJ1-1, the V gene TRBV12-3 or TRBV12-4; D remains unclear. V shed 10 bases and J shed 9 bases, with 18 bases lying between them. The CDR3 covers 12 residues. CDR3 amino acids: CATSPRRGKAFF. DNA for the CDR3: TGTGCCACATCTCCCCGGCGGGGTAAAGCTTTCTTT.

This clonotype was seen a few times. The CDR3 nucleotides are TGCGCCAGCAGCTTGATAAGCGCGAACACCGGGGAGCTGTTTTTT. It yields the protein CASSLISANTGELFF. The chain uses TRBV5-1 and TRBJ2-2; D uncertain. V shed 1 base and J shed 0 bases, with 7 bases lying between them. Germline-derived CDR1 and CDR2 are SGHRS and YFSETQ. The CDR3 is 15 amino acids.

This clonotype was detected many times. The rearrangement links TRBV6-5 to TRBJ2-1, with 7 bases that match TRBD2. This CDR3 is 16 amino acids long. Germline V CDR1 and CDR2: MNHEY, SVGAGI. V dropped 2 bases and J dropped 8; count of bases not matched to a gene: 12. CDR3 coding DNA: TGTGCCAGCAGTTACGGCCTAGTGGGAGGGCCAGATGAGCAGTTCTTC. Its translation: CASSYGLVGGPDEQFF.

This chain links TRBV5-5 with TRBJ1-1; no firm D call. Germline CDR1 is SGHKS and CDR2 is YYEKEE (reference sequence). This CDR3 is built from 14 residues. With 0 bases removed from V and 3 bases from J, the gap between germline ends came to 9 bases. Written as DNA, the CDR3 is TGTGCCAGCAGCTTGGAACGGGCGGACACTGAAGCTTTCTTT. This sequence encodes CASSLERADTEAFF. The whole variable domain, remainder taken from reference TRBV5-5 and TRBJ1-1, is DAGVTQSPTHLIKTRGQQVTLRCSPISGHKSVSWYQQVLGQGPQFIFQYYEKEERGRGNFPDRFSARQFPNYSSELNVNALLLGDSALYLCASSLERADTEAFFGQGTRLTVV.

A few counts support this clonotype. The chain uses TRBV19 and TRBJ1-6, with unresolved D. Germline V lookup: CDR1 LNHDA, CDR2 SQIVND (reference sequence). Trimming shortened V by 2 bases and J by 8 bases, and 7 bases separated the two germline ends. This CDR3 has 13 amino acids. The CDR3: CASSITSDSPLHF. The CDR3, as DNA: TGTGCCAGTAGTATAACGAGTGATTCACCCCTCCACTTT.